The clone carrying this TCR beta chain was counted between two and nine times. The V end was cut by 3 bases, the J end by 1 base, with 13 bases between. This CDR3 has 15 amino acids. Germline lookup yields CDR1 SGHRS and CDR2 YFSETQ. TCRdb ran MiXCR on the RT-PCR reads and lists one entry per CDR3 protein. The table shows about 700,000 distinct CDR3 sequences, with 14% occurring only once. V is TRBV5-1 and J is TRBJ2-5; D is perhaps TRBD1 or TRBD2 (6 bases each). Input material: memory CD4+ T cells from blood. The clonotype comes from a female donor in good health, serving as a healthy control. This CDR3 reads CASSSMGGPQETQYF. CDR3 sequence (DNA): TGCGCCAGCAGCTCGATGGGGGGCCCCCAAGAGACCCAGTACTTC.